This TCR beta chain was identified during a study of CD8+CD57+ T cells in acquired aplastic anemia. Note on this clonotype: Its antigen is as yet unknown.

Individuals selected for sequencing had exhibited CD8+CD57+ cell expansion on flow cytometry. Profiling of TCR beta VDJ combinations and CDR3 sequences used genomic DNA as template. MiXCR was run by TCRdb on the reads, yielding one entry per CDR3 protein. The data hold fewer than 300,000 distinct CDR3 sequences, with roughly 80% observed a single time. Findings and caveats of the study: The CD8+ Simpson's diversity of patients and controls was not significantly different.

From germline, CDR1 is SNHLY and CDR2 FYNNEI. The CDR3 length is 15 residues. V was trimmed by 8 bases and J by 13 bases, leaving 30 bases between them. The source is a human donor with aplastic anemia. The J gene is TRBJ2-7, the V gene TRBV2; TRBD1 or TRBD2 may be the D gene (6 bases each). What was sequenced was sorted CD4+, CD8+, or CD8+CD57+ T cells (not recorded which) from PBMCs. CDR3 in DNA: TGTGCCAGCGGGGACGGGGGCCAGGATACGCAGGATTTTTACTTC. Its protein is CASGDGGQDTQDFYF.